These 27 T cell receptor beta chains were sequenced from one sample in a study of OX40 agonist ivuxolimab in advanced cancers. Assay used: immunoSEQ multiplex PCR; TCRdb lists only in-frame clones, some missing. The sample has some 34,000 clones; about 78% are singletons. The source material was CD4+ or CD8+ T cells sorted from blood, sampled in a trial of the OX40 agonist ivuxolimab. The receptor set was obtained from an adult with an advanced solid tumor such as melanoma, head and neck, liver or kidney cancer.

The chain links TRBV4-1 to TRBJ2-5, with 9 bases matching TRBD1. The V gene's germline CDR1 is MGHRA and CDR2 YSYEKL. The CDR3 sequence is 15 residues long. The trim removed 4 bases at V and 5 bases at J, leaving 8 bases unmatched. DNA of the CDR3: TGCGCCAGCAGCCGCACCCGGGACAGGGCGGAGACCCAGTACTTC. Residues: CASSRTRDRAETQYF.

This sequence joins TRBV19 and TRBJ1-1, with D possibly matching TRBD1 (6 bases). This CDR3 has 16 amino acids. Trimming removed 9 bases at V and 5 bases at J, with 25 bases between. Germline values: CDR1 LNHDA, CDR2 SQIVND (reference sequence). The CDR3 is CASLPQGRVFTTEAFF. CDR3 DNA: TGTGCCAGCCTCCCACAGGGTAGGGTTTTTACTACTGAAGCTTTCTTT. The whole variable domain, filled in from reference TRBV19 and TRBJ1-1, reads DGGITQSPKYLFRKEGQNVTLSCEQNLNHDAMYWYRQDPGQGLRLIYYSQIVNDFQKGDIAEGYSVSREKKESFPLTVTSAQKNPTAFYLCASLPQGRVFTTEAFFGQGTRLTVV.

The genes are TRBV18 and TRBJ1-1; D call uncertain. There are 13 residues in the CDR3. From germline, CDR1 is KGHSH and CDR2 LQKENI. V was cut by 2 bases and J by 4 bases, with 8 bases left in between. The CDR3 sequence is CASSPGVSTEAFF. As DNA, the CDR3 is TGTGCCAGCTCACCAGGGGTGAGCACTGAAGCTTTCTTT.

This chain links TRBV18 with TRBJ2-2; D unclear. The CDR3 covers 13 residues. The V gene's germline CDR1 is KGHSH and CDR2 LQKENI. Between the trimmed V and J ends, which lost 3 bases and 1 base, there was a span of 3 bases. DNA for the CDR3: TGTGCCAGCTCACCGATGAACACCGGGGAGCTGTTTTTT. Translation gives CASSPMNTGELFF. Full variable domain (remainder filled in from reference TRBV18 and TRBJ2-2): NAGVMQNPRHLVRRRGQEARLRCSPMKGHSHVYWYRQLPEEGLKFMVYLQKENIIDESGMPKERFSAEFPKEGPSILRIQQVVRGDSAAYFCASSPMNTGELFFGEGSRLTVL.

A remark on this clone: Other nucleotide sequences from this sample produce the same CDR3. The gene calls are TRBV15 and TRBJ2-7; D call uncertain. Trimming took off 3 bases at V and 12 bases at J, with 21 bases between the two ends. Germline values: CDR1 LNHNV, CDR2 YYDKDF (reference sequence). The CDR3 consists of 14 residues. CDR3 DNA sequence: TGTGCCACCAGCAGCCCCACGACGGGCCCTAAGATGTACTTC. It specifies CATSSPTTGPKMYF.

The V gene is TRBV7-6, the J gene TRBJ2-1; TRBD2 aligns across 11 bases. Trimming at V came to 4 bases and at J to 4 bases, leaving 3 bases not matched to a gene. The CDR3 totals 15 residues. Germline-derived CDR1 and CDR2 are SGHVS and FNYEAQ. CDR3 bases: TGTGCCAGCAGCTCCGGGACTAGCGGTTACAATGAGCAGTTCTTC. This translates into CASSSGTSGYNEQFF.

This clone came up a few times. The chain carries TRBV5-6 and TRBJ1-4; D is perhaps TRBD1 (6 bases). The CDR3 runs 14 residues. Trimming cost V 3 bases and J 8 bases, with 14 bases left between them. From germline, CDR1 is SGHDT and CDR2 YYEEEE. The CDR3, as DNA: TGTGCCAGCAGCTCGGGGGCAGGGGAGGAAAAACTGTTTTTT. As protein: CASSSGAGEEKLFF.

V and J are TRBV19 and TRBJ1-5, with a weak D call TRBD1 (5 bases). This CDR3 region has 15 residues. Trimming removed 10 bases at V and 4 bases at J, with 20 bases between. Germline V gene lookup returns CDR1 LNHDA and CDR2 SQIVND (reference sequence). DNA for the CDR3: TGTGCCACCTCTCCGGGACTCCTGGGGAATCAGCCCCAGCATTTT. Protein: CATSPGLLGNQPQHF.

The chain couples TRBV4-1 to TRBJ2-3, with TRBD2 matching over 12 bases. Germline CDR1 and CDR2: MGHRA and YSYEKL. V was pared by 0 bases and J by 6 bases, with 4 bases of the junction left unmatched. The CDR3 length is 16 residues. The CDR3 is CASSQELAGGSDTQYF. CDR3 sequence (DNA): TGCGCCAGCAGCCAAGAACTAGCGGGGGGTAGCGATACGCAGTATTTT.

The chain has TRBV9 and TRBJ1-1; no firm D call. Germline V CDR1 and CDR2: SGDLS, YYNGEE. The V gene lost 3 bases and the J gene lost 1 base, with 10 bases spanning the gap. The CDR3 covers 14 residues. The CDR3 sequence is CASSARAGNTEAFF. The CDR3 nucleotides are TGTGCCAGCAGCGCCCGGGCCGGGAACACTGAAGCTTTCTTT.

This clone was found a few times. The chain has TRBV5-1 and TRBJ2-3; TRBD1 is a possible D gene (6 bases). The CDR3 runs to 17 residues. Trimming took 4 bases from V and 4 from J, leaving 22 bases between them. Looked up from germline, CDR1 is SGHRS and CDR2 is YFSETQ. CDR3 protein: CASSPSPRQAQADTQYF. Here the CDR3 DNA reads TGCGCCAGCAGCCCTAGTCCGAGACAGGCCCAGGCAGATACGCAGTATTTT.

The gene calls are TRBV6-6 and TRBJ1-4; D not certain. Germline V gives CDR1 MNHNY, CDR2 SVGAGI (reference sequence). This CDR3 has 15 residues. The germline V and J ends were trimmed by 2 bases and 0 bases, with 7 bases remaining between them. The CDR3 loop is CASSYGSPTNEKLFF. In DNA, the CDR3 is TGTGCCAGCAGTTACGGAAGCCCAACTAATGAAAAACTGTTTTTT.

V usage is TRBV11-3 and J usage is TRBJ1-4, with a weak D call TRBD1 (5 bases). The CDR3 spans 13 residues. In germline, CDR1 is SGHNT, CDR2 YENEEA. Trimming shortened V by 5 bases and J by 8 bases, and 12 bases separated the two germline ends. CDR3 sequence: CASSRNRGEKLFF. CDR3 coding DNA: TGTGCCAGCAGCCGAAACCGGGGCGAAAAACTGTTTTTT.

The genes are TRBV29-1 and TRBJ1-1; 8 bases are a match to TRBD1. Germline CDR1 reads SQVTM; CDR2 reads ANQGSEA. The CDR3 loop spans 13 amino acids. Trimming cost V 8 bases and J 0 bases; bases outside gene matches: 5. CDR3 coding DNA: TGCAGCATCGACAGGGGCCTGAACACTGAAGCTTTCTTT. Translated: CSIDRGLNTEAFF.

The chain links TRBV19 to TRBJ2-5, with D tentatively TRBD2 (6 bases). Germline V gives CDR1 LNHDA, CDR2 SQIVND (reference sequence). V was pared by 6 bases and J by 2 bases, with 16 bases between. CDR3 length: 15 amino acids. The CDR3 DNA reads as TGTGCCAGTAGCCCGGCGTCGGGACTGCAAGAGACCCAGTACTTC. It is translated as CASSPASGLQETQYF.

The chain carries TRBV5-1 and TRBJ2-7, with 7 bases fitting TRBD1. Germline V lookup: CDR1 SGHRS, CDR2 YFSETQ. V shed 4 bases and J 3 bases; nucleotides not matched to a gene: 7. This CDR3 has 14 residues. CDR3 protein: CASSTDRADYEQYF. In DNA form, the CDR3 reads TGCGCCAGCAGCACTGACAGGGCCGACTACGAGCAGTACTTC.

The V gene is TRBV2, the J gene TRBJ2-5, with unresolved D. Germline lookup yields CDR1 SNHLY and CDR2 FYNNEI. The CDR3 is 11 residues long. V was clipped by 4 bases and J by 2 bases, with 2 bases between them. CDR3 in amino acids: CASSGQETQYF. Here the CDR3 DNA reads TGTGCCAGCAGTGGACAAGAGACCCAGTACTTC.

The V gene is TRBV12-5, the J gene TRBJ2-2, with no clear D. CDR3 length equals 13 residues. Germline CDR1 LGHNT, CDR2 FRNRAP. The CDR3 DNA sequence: TGTGCAAAAACCCCGAGGATCACCGGGGAGCTGTTTTTT. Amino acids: CAKTPRITGELFF.

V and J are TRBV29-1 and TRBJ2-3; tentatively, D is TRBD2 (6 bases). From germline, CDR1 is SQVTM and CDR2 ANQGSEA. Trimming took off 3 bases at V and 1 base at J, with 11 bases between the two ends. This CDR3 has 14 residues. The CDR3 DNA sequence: TGCAGCGTTGATAGGGTAGCGGGCACAGATACGCAGTATTTT. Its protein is CSVDRVAGTDTQYF.

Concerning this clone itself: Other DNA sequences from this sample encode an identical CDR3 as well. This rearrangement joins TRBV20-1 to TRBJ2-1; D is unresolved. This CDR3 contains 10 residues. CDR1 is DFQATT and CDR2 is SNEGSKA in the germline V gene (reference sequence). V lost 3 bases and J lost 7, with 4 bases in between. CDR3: CSASRNEQFF. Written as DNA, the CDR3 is TGCAGTGCTAGCCGGAATGAGCAGTTCTTC.

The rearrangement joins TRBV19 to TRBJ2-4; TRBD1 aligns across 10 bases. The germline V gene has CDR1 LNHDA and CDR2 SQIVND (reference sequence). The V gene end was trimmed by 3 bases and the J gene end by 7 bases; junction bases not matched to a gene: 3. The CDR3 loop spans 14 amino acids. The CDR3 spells CASSMGGQGNIQYF. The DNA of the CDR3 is TGTGCCAGTAGTATGGGGGGACAGGGGAACATTCAGTACTTC.

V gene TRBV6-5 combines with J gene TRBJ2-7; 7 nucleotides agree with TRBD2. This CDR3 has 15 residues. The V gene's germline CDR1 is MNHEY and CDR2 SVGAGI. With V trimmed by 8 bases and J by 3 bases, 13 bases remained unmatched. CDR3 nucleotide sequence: TGTGCCAGCCACGATGGCGGGAGTGCCGTCTACGAGCAGTACTTC. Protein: CASHDGGSAVYEQYF.

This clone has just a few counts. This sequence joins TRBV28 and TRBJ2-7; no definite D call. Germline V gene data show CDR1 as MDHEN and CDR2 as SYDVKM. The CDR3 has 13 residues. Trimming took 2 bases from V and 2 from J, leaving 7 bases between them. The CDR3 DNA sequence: TGTGCCAGCAGTTTAATCCGCCCCTACGAGCAGTACTTC. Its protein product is CASSLIRPYEQYF. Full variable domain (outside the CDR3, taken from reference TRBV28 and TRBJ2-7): DVKVTQSSRYLVKRTGEKVFLECVQDMDHENMFWYRQDPGLGLRLIYFSYDVKMKEKGDIPEGYSVSREKKERFSLILESASTNQTSMYLCASSLIRPYEQYFGPGTRLTVT.

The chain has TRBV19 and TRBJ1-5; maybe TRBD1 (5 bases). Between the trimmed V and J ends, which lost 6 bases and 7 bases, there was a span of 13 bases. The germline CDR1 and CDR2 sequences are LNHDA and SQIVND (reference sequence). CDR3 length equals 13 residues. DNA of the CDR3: TGTGCCAGTAGCTGGGGCAAGTACCAGCCCCAGCATTTT. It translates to CASSWGKYQPQHF.

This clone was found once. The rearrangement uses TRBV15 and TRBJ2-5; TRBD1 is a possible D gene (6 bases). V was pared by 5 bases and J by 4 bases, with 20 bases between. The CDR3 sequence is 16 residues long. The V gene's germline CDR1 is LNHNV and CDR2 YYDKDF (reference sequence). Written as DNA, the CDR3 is TGTGCCACCAGCCACGGACAGTCCGGGTCGGGAGAGACCCAGTACTTC. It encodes CATSHGQSGSGETQYF.

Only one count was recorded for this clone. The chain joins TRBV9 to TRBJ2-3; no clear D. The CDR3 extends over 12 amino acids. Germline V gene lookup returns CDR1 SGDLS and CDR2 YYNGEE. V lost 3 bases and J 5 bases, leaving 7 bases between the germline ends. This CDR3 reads CASSAGGDTQYF. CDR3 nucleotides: TGTGCCAGCAGCGCGGGCGGAGATACGCAGTATTTT. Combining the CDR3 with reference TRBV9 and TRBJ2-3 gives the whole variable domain DSGVTQTPKHLITATGQRVTLRCSPRSGDLSVYWYQQSLDQGLQFLIQYYNGEERAKGNILERFSAQQFPDLHSELNLSSLELGDSALYFCASSAGGDTQYFGPGTRLTVL.

This chain's CDR3 is CAWSYRDTHFLSYEQYF. The CDR3 DNA reads as TGTGCCTGGAGCTACCGGGACACACATTTCCTCTCCTACGAGCAGTACTTC. V gene TRBV30 combines with J gene TRBJ2-7, with D maybe TRBD1 (6 bases). Per germline, CDR1 GTSNPN and CDR2 SVGIG (reference sequence). The CDR3 consists of 17 residues. The ends were cut back, 3 bases at V and 0 bases at J, with 21 bases in the middle.